This T cell receptor (beta chain) was retrieved from a study of response to subunit inactivated influenza vaccine. V lost 0 bases and J lost 2, with 12 bases in between. The CDR3 contains 15 residues. Germline V CDR1 and CDR2: SGDLS, YYNGEE. This clonotype has more than one count but fewer than ten. Its antigen is as yet unknown. TCRdb re-called the RT-PCR reads through MiXCR, storing one row per CDR3 protein. Among around 570,000 distinct CDR3 sequences listed, less than 10% were seen once. Study-wide findings and caveats: Each seasonal influenza vaccination, the authors suggested, recruits few new T cells.

The chain carries TRBV9 and TRBJ2-7; D remains ambiguous. This material consisted of PBMCs from blood, taken around 25 months after vaccination. This TCR derives from a man aged 50 to 75 who received an inactivated influenza vaccine. The CDR3 DNA follows: TGTGCCAGCAGCGTAGACGTTAGTAGGCCCTACGAGCAGTACTTC. Translating it yields CASSVDVSRPYEQYF.